Following are 10 T cell receptor beta chains from one sample sequenced in a study of blood T cell repertoires in COVID-19 (dated by TCRdb to the early 2020s). To prepare the library, the immunoSEQ multiplex PCR assay was applied. As stored in TCRdb, this immuneACCESS dataset retains in-frame rearrangements with V and J assigned. A fraction of the clones does not appear; measured against another copy, unresolved V genes explain less than half of the discrepancy, and the remainder lacks a known reason. This sample lists fewer than 250,000 clones; 85% to 95% were detected once. Jointly, the top ten make up roughly 0.89% of the sample. Sequencing was performed on peripheral blood. These receptors were collected from a man aged 25 to 45 with COVID-19, enrolled during active disease.

J is TRBJ2-1 and V is TRBV10-3; possibly TRBD2 for D (5 bases). This CDR3 is built from 17 residues. Deletions cut 3 bases from V and 2 bases from J, with 17 bases between. Germline V gene sequence: CDR1 ENHRY, CDR2 SYGVKD. In nucleotides, the CDR3 is TGTGCCATCAGTGACCCTCCTACTAGTTCCGCCTACAATGAGCAGTTCTTC. Amino acids: CAISDPPTSSAYNEQFF.

This clone was observed a handful of times. V usage is TRBV27 and J usage is TRBJ1-6; 8 nucleotides match TRBD1. Germline V gene sequence: CDR1 MNHEY, CDR2 SMNVEV (reference sequence). This CDR3 has 16 amino acids. V shed 5 bases, J shed 6 bases, and the junction held 9 bases outside the gene matches. The chain's CDR3 is CASSPWAGQGNSPLHF. The CDR3 DNA reads TGTGCCAGCAGTCCATGGGCCGGACAGGGTAATTCACCCCTCCACTTT.

CDR3: CASSLEERGYQTQYF. The CDR3, as DNA: TGCGCCAGCAGCTTGGAGGAGCGGGGGTATCAGACCCAGTACTTC. The genes are TRBV5-1 and TRBJ2-5; TRBD2 matches 8 bases. The germline CDR1 and CDR2 sequences are SGHRS and YFSETQ. V trimming: 0 bases; J trimming: 6 bases; junction bases outside the gene matches: 7. There are 15 residues in the CDR3.

The CDR3 nucleotides are TGTGCCATCACCGGTAGCGGGGATGGCGTCGAGCAGTACTTC. Translated: CAITGSGDGVEQYF. The rearrangement uses TRBV10-3 and TRBJ2-7; TRBD2 agrees at 8 bases. This CDR3 is built from 14 residues. V dropped 7 bases and J dropped 6; count of bases not matched to a gene: 11. Germline V gives CDR1 ENHRY, CDR2 SYGVKD.

J is TRBJ2-7 and V is TRBV5-6; 8 nucleotides align to TRBD1. The germline V gene has CDR1 SGHDT and CDR2 YYEEEE. The junction had 10 bases not matched to a gene; V was cut back by 4 bases and J by 4 bases. This CDR3 has 15 amino acids. This chain's CDR3 is CASSLYRGEAYEQYF. Here the CDR3 DNA reads TGTGCCAGCAGCCTATACAGGGGGGAGGCATACGAGCAGTACTTC.

The chain couples TRBV28 to TRBJ1-6, with D possibly matching TRBD1 (5 bases). The V end lost 4 bases, the J end lost 10 bases, and 17 bases lay between the germline ends. The CDR3 extends over 15 amino acids. Germline CDR1 and CDR2: MDHEN and SYDVKM. DNA for the CDR3: TGTGCCAGCAGTTCCTGGGGGGATTGGAGCTCACCCCTCCACTTT. This codes for CASSSWGDWSSPLHF.

The chain links TRBV9 to TRBJ1-1, with TRBD1 identical over 7 bases. V was clipped by 0 bases and J by 0 bases; unmatched bases: 11. The CDR3 runs 18 residues. The germline CDR1 and CDR2 sequences are SGDLS and YYNGEE. In DNA, the CDR3 is TGTGCCAGCAGCGTAGCCGCGGAGGGGGCCCCGATGAACACTGAAGCTTTCTTT. It is translated as CASSVAAEGAPMNTEAFF.

The chain has TRBV6-6 and TRBJ1-6; 8 nucleotides align to TRBD1. The V and J ends lost 7 bases and 9 bases, in that order; junction bases with no gene match: 5. Germline V gene data show CDR1 as MNHNY and CDR2 as SVGAGI (reference sequence). This CDR3 spans 13 amino acids. This CDR3 is CASKDREFSPLHF. The CDR3 DNA sequence: TGTGCCAGCAAGGACAGGGAATTTTCACCCCTCCACTTT.

The chain joins TRBV29-1 to TRBJ1-2, with no clear D. CDR1 is SQVTM and CDR2 is ANQGSEA in the germline V gene. This CDR3 spans 13 amino acids. V lost 0 bases to trimming and J lost 4 bases, with 9 bases between them. The CDR3 is CSVEDTVSYGYTF. The CDR3 nucleotides read TGCAGCGTTGAAGATACAGTAAGCTATGGCTACACCTTC.

V and J are TRBV3-1 (or the pseudogene TRBV3-2) and TRBJ2-1, with D maybe TRBD1 (6 bases). Looked up from germline, CDR1 is LGHDT and CDR2 is YNNKEL (reference sequence). V dropped 4 bases and J dropped 8 bases, with 21 bases sitting between them. The CDR3 length is 16 residues. The CDR3 DNA reads as TGTGCCAGCAGCCGCCGAAGGGGGTCAAATAGGGATGAGCAGTTCTTC. This encodes CASSRRRGSNRDEQFF.